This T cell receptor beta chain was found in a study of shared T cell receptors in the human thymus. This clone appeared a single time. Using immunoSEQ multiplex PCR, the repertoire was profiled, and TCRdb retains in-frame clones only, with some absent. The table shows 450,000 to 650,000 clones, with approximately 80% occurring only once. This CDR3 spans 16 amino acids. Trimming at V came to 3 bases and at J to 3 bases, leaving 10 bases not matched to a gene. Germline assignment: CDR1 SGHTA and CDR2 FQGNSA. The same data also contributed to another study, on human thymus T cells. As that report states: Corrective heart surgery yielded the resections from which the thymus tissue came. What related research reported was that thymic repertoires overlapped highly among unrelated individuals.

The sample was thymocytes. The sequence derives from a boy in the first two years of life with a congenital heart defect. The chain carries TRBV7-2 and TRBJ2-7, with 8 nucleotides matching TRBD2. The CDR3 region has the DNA TGTGCCAGCAGCTTTACGGGGACTAGTGAGTACTACGAGCAGTACTTC. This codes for CASSFTGTSEYYEQYF.